Listed here are 5 T cell receptor beta chains from one sample, sequenced in a study of blood T cell repertoires in COVID-19. Clones were sequenced by immunoSEQ multiplex PCR, and TCRdb holds only the in-frame ones, with some missing. The data contain approximately 230,000 clones, about 87% of them seen just once; the ten biggest clones take up roughly 6.7%. Input material: peripheral blood. These receptors originate from a woman aged 25 to 39 with COVID-19, enrolled during active disease.

This chain joins TRBV9 and TRBJ2-4, with 9 bases matching TRBD2. The V gene's germline CDR1 is SGDLS and CDR2 YYNGEE. The CDR3 is made up of 19 amino acids. V lost 0 bases and J lost 3; bases outside the gene matches: 13. DNA of the CDR3: TGTGCCAGCAGCGTAGAGGCCCGGGCGGGAGGGGACGTCAAAAACATTCAGTACTTC. Encoded protein: CASSVEARAGGDVKNIQYF. The whole variable domain, remainder taken from reference TRBV9 and TRBJ2-4, is DSGVTQTPKHLITATGQRVTLRCSPRSGDLSVYWYQQSLDQGLQFLIQYYNGEERAKGNILERFSAQQFPDLHSELNLSSLELGDSALYFCASSVEARAGGDVKNIQYFGAGTRLSVL.

V usage is TRBV11-2 and J usage is TRBJ2-1, with D perhaps matching TRBD2 (5 bases). V gave up 2 bases and J gave up 4 bases, with 12 bases separating them. This CDR3 comprises 15 residues. The germline V gene encodes CDR1 SGHAT and CDR2 FQNNGV. CDR3 in amino acids: CASSLLTTRYNEQFF. DNA for the CDR3: TGTGCCAGCAGCTTACTGACTACCCGATACAATGAGCAGTTCTTC. Together with reference TRBV11-2 and TRBJ2-1, the CDR3 gives the full variable domain: EAGVAQSPRYKIIEKRQSVAFWCNPISGHATLYWYQQILGQGPKLLIQFQNNGVVDDSQLPKDRFSAERLKGVDSTLKIQPAKLEDSAVYLCASSLLTTRYNEQFFGPGTRLTVL.

Turning to this clone: Other DNA sequences within the sample encode an identical CDR3. V gene TRBV19 combines with J gene TRBJ1-5; perhaps TRBD1 as D (6 bases). The CDR3 covers 13 residues. V was trimmed by 4 bases and J by 7 bases, leaving 11 bases between them. CDR1 and CDR2 from the germline V gene are LNHDA and SQIVND (reference sequence). The CDR3 DNA reads as TGTGCCAGTAGTACACAGGGTCGGCAGCCCCAGCATTTT. Amino acids: CASSTQGRQPQHF.

The genes are TRBV21-1 and TRBJ1-5; the table gives TRBD1 as D, unverified against the DNA. TRBV21-1 is listed as a pseudogene. This CDR3 comprises 12 residues. The CDR3 DNA follows: TGTGCCAGACAGGGGGTTTTGCAGCCCCAGCATTTT. Translating gives CARQGVLQPQHF.

The J gene is TRBJ2-1, the V gene TRBV28, with 10 bases aligning to TRBD1. CDR1 is MDHEN and CDR2 is SYDVKM in the germline V gene. CDR3 size: 16 residues. V was pared by 3 bases and J by 6 bases, with 8 bases of the junction left unmatched. The CDR3 sequence: CASSLPGGTGANEQFF. DNA for the CDR3: TGTGCCAGCAGTTTGCCTGGGGGGACAGGGGCCAATGAGCAGTTCTTC.